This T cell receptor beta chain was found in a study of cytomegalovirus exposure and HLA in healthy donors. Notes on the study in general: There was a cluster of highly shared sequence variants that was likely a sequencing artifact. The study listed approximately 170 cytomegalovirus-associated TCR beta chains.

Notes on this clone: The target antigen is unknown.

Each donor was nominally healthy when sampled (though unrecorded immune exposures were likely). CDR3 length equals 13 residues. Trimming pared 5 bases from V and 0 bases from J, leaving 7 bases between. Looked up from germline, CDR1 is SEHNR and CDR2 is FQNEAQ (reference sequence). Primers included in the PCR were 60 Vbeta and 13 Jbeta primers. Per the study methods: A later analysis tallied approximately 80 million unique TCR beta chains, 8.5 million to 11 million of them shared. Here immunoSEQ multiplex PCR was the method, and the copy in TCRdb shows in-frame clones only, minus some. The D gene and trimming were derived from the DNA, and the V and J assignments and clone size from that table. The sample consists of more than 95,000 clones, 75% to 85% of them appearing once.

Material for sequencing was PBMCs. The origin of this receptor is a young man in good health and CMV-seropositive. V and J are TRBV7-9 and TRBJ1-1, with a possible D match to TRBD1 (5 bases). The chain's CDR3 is CASSRGVNTEAFF. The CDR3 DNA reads TGTGCCAGCAGCCGGGGGGTGAACACTGAAGCTTTCTTT.